This T cell receptor (beta chain) was identified during a study of cytomegalovirus exposure and HLA in healthy donors. Trimming removed 3 bases from V and 8 bases from J, with 10 bases in between. Germline lookup yields CDR1 SGHDN and CDR2 FVKESK. The CDR3 is 13 residues long. Both 60 Vbeta primers and 13 Jbeta primers went into the PCR. Sequencing used immunoSEQ multiplex PCR; TCRdb keeps in-frame clones, though not all of them. In the table there are 35,000 to 55,000 clones, around 64% of which are singletons. Study-wide points: The study put 150 to 200 TCR beta chains on its list as cytomegalovirus-associated. CMV antigen specificity was confirmed in vitro for a few CMV-associated chains. As a later analysis revealed, most CMV-associated TCR beta chains appeared HLA-restricted.

Comment on this clone: Its specificity is unknown.

This receptor was taken from a human donor in good health. The sequenced sample consisted of PBMCs. The chain employs TRBV14 and TRBJ1-4; TRBD1 might be the D (5 bases). CDR3 DNA sequence: TGTGCCAGCAGCCAGGGACTGAGGGAAAAACTGTTTTTT. It is translated as CASSQGLREKLFF.